What follows are 11 T cell receptor beta chains derived from one specimen sequenced in a study of CD8+CD57+ T cells in acquired aplastic anemia. Using genomic DNA as the template, TCR beta VDJ and CDR3 profiling was carried out. TCRdb independently ran MiXCR on the reads; one entry per CDR3 protein. Of fewer than 200,000 distinct CDR3 sequences listed, 55% to 70% are singletons. Sequences were obtained from sorted CD4+, CD8+, or CD8+CD57+ T cells (not recorded which) from PBMCs. All receptors come from a human donor in good health.

With regard to this clonotype: At one boundary the junction diverges from the germline segment, which might be a read error. The genes are TRBV29-1 and TRBJ1-1; D not resolved. The CDR3 spans 11 residues. CDR1 is SQVTM, CDR2 ANQGSEA, per germline. The CDR3 is CSVLAGTKAFF. The CDR3 coding sequence is TGCAGCGTTCTGGCGGGCACTAAAGCTTTCTTT.

Points on this clonotype: One junction end disagrees with the germline gene, perhaps due to a read error. As DNA, the CDR3 is TGTGCCAGCAGTGGCACACAGGGACGGACCGGGGAGCTGTTTTTT. The encoded protein is CASSGTQGRTGELFF. This sequence joins TRBV10-2 and TRBJ2-2; possible D gene TRBD1, 6 bases. Germline CDR1 is WSHSY and CDR2 is SAAADI. This CDR3 is 15 amino acids long.

This clonotype was recorded at least ten times. This sequence joins TRBV4-1 and TRBJ2-7; no clear D. The CDR3 sequence is 13 residues long. V was trimmed by 0 bases and J by 7 bases, leaving 10 bases between them. CDR1 is MGHRA, CDR2 YSYEKL, per germline. Here the CDR3 reads CASSQDPLGEQYF. In nucleotides, the CDR3 is TGCGCCAGCAGCCAAGATCCATTAGGTGAGCAGTACTTC.

The chain employs TRBV20-1 and TRBJ1-1; the D gene is possibly TRBD1 (6 bases). CDR3 length: 12 amino acids. Germline assignment: CDR1 DFQATT and CDR2 SNEGSKA (reference sequence). V was clipped by 6 bases and J by 7 bases, with 15 bases between them. CDR3 in amino acids: CSATGTQIEAFF. The CDR3 coding sequence is TGCAGTGCCACCGGGACACAAATTGAAGCTTTCTTT.

The chain carries TRBV15 and TRBJ2-7, with D perhaps matching TRBD1 (6 bases). The CDR3 sequence is 14 residues long. Germline V gene data show CDR1 as LNHNV and CDR2 as YYDKDF (reference sequence). V was shortened by 2 bases and J by 6 bases, with 14 bases between the two germline ends. The CDR3 loop is CATSRLQGAREQYF. CDR3 bases: TGTGCCACCAGCAGATTACAGGGTGCCCGCGAGCAGTACTTC. Full variable domain (missing parts from reference TRBV15 and TRBJ2-7): DAMVIQNPRYQVTQFGKPVTLSCSQTLNHNVMYWYQQKSSQAPKLLFHYYDKDFNNEADTPDNFQSRRPNTSFCFLDIRSPGLGDTAMYLCATSRLQGAREQYFGPGTRLTVT.

A word on this clonotype: One junction end does not reproduce the germline sequence, and a read error may be involved. The J gene is TRBJ2-3, the V gene TRBV2, with 9 bases fitting TRBD1. The length of the CDR3 is 15 residues. CDR1 is SNHLY, CDR2 FYNNEI, per germline. The CDR3 region is CASSGTGISTDTQYF. CDR3 in DNA: TGTGCCAGCAGCGGGACAGGGATTAGCACGGATACGCAGTATTTT.

This chain links TRBV7-3 with TRBJ1-2; 9 nucleotides agree with TRBD1. V dropped 5 bases and J dropped 6; count of bases not matched to a gene: 10. The CDR3 runs 15 residues. The V gene's germline CDR1 is SGHTA and CDR2 FQGTGA. For the CDR3, the DNA is TGTGCCAGCAGCCCGCCCGGGACAGGGTTGGATGGCTACACCTTC. Its protein is CASSPPGTGLDGYTF.

The V call is TRBV25-1, the J call TRBJ1-4, with D perhaps matching TRBD1 (6 bases). This CDR3 is built from 13 residues. CDR1 is MGHDK, CDR2 SYGVNS, per germline. Trimming took off 8 bases at V and 4 bases at J, with 11 bases between the two ends. CDR3: CASLGQINEKLFF. In DNA, the CDR3 is TGTGCCAGCCTGGGACAAATTAATGAAAAACTGTTTTTT.

This chain uses TRBV2 with TRBJ2-7; no definite D call. In germline, CDR1 is SNHLY, CDR2 FYNNEI. Trimming left V 7 bases short and J 3 bases short, with 10 bases between. The CDR3 extends over 12 amino acids. CDR3 region: CASNEAVYEQYF. As DNA, the CDR3 is TGTGCCAGCAACGAAGCAGTCTACGAGCAGTACTTC.

The chain links TRBV5-8 to TRBJ2-1; no definite D call. V gave up 1 base and J gave up 5 bases, with 16 bases separating them. The CDR3 consists of 16 residues. Germline CDR1 and CDR2: SGHTS and YDEGEE. DNA for the CDR3: TGTGCCAGCAGCTTGTATACGAACCTCGGGCACAATGAGCAGTTCTTC. The encoded protein is CASSLYTNLGHNEQFF. The variable domain in full, with the rest retrieved from reference TRBV5-8 and TRBJ2-1, is EAGVTQSPTHLIKTRGQQATLRCSPISGHTSVYWYQQALGLGLQFLLWYDEGEERNRGNFPPRFSGRQFPNYSSELNVNALELEDSALYLCASSLYTNLGHNEQFFGPGTRLTVL.

J is TRBJ1-1 and V is TRBV7-3; the D gene is possibly TRBD1 (5 bases). V gave up 1 base and J gave up 4 bases, with 10 bases separating them. From germline, CDR1 is SGHTA and CDR2 FQGTGA. The CDR3 contains 14 residues. The chain's CDR3 is CASSLIGVGTEAFF. In nucleotides, the CDR3 is TGTGCCAGCAGCTTAATAGGGGTCGGCACTGAAGCTTTCTTT.